This entry lists 17 T cell receptor beta chains sequenced from one sample in a study of cytomegalovirus exposure and HLA in healthy donors (dated by TCRdb to about 2017). The library was made by the immunoSEQ multiplex PCR assay. Entries here come from immuneACCESS through TCRdb and include only in-frame sequences with V and J called. Some clones fail to appear in such tables; in the studies checked, an unresolved V gene covers under half of the shortfall, and the cause of the remainder is unknown. For this sample there are 100,000 to 150,000 clones; approximately 92% appear just once. 1% to 1.4% of the sample goes to the ten largest clones. The specimen sequenced was PBMCs. Receptors originate from a woman between 18 and 30 years old in good health and CMV-seronegative.

As for this clone: The sample has other DNA sequences that encode this CDR3 too. The genes are TRBV6-5 and TRBJ1-5; the D gene is possibly TRBD1 (5 bases). Trimming shortened V by 0 bases and J by 7 bases, and 13 bases separated the two germline ends. This CDR3 contains 15 residues. CDR1 MNHEY and CDR2 SVGAGI come from the germline V gene. The CDR3 reads CASSYSRTGEQPQHF. DNA for the CDR3: TGTGCCAGCAGTTACTCGCGCACAGGTGAGCAGCCCCAGCATTTT.

J is TRBJ2-7 and V is TRBV4-1, with 8 bases identical to TRBD1. The germline CDR1 and CDR2 sequences are MGHRA and YSYEKL. CDR3 length: 13 amino acids. The junction had 7 bases not matched to a gene; V was cut back by 8 bases and J by 4 bases. The CDR3 nucleotides read TGCGCCAGCCGGGACAGGCCCAATTACGAGCAGTACGTC. Its translation: CASRDRPNYEQYV.

The chain uses TRBV9 and TRBJ1-6, with 9 bases fitting TRBD1. CDR3 length equals 15 residues. The V segment lost 2 bases and the J segment 9 bases; nucleotides outside the gene matches: 6. Per germline, CDR1 SGDLS and CDR2 YYNGEE. CDR3 coding DNA: TGTGCCAGCAGCGTGACAGGGGGAATCGGTTCACCCCTCCACTTT. Its protein is CASSVTGGIGSPLHF.

This chain uses TRBV29-1 with TRBJ2-5, with D maybe TRBD2 (6 bases). Germline loops: CDR1 SQVTM, CDR2 ANQGSEA. The CDR3 runs 14 residues. Trimming cost V 4 bases and J 5 bases, with 17 bases left between them. The chain's CDR3 is CSVGYAGRWETQYF. CDR3 in DNA: TGCAGCGTTGGGTATGCGGGGAGATGGGAGACCCAGTACTTC.

This chain links TRBV19 with TRBJ1-4, with a tentative D call TRBD1 (5 bases). The CDR3 is 14 amino acids. Trimming pared 3 bases from V and 5 bases from J, leaving 10 bases between. Germline V gene sequence: CDR1 LNHDA, CDR2 SQIVND (reference sequence). The CDR3 DNA reads TGTGCCAGTAGTATCGGGACTGGAAATGAAAAACTGTTTTTT. It translates to CASSIGTGNEKLFF.

The CDR3 loop is CATCMWGQGITNTGELFF. The CDR3 DNA sequence: TGTGCCACGTGTATGTGGGGGCAGGGGATTACGAACACCGGGGAGCTGTTTTTT. The V and J genes are TRBV28 and TRBJ2-2; tentative D call: TRBD1 (6 bases). Germline CDR1 MDHEN, CDR2 SYDVKM. V lost 10 bases and J lost 0, with 24 bases in between. CDR3 length: 18 amino acids.

The chain is built from TRBV6-1 and TRBJ2-2, with 11 bases aligning to TRBD2. CDR3 length equals 18 residues. V was pared by 0 bases and J by 3 bases, with 6 bases of the junction left unmatched. Per germline, CDR1 MNHNS and CDR2 SASEGT. The CDR3 region is CASSEALSGGAYTGELFF. CDR3 sequence (DNA): TGTGCCAGCAGTGAAGCGCTTAGCGGGGGGGCCTACACCGGGGAGCTGTTTTTT.

DNA for the CDR3: TGCGCCAGCAGCTTGACGCGGGGGTACTACAATGAGCAGTTCTTC. Translation gives CASSLTRGYYNEQFF. This rearrangement joins TRBV5-1 to TRBJ2-1; TRBD2 agrees at 7 bases. The CDR3 has 15 amino acids. After removal of 1 base from V and 3 bases from J, the junction contained 4 bases not matched to a gene. The V gene's germline CDR1 is SGHRS and CDR2 YFSETQ.

The rearrangement uses TRBV7-8 and TRBJ2-5, with D tentatively TRBD1 (5 bases). Trimming removed 8 bases at V and 2 bases at J, with 12 bases between. CDR1 is SGHVS, CDR2 FQNEAQ, per germline. The CDR3 extends over 13 amino acids. CDR3 in DNA: TGTGCCAGCCTCCGGACAAGACAAGAGACCCAGTACTTC. Encoded protein: CASLRTRQETQYF. Using reference TRBV7-8 and TRBJ2-5 for the parts outside the CDR3, the full variable domain is GAGVSQSPRYKVAKRGQDVALRCDPISGHVSLFWYQQALGQGPEFLTYFQNEAQLDKSGLPSDRFFAERPEGSVSTLKIQRTQQEDSAVYLCASLRTRQETQYFGPGTRLLVL.

Remarks on this clone: Other DNA sequences in this sample translate to the same CDR3. V gene TRBV7-9 combines with J gene TRBJ1-5; D is ambiguous. Germline CDR1 reads SEHNR; CDR2 reads FQNEAQ (reference sequence). Trimming removed 3 bases from V and 4 bases from J, with 10 bases in between. The CDR3 is 14 amino acids. The CDR3 sequence is CASSLGGGNQPQHF. The CDR3 DNA reads TGTGCCAGCAGCTTGGGTGGCGGGAATCAGCCCCAGCATTTT.

The chain uses TRBV21-1 and TRBJ1-1; the table gives TRBD1 as D, unverified against the DNA. TRBV21-1 is listed as a pseudogene. The CDR3 is 16 amino acids. The CDR3 is CASSSWTGRLGTEAFF. DNA for the CDR3: TGTGCCAGCAGCTCCTGGACAGGAAGGTTAGGCACTGAAGCTTTCTTT.

The rearrangement uses TRBV28 and TRBJ1-1, with 7 nucleotides matching TRBD1. V dropped 5 bases and J dropped 0; count of bases not matched to a gene: 6. The germline V gene encodes CDR1 MDHEN and CDR2 SYDVKM. This CDR3 spans 15 amino acids. The CDR3 protein is CASSPLQGMNTEAFF. The DNA of the CDR3 is TGTGCCAGCAGTCCGCTACAGGGGATGAACACTGAAGCTTTCTTT.

J is TRBJ2-1 and V is TRBV14; D is unclear. Trimming left V 4 bases short and J 9 bases short, with 7 bases between. The CDR3 extends over 11 amino acids. The germline CDR1 and CDR2 sequences are SGHDN and FVKESK. CDR3 amino acids: CASSLAVEQFF. CDR3 DNA: TGTGCCAGCAGCCTAGCAGTTGAGCAGTTCTTC.

J is TRBJ1-2 and V is TRBV11-2; no definite D call. The CDR3 covers 15 residues. V was pared by 5 bases and J by 2 bases, with 15 bases between. Germline V gives CDR1 SGHAT, CDR2 FQNNGV. The CDR3 loop reads CASSTSLVANYGYTF. DNA for the CDR3: TGTGCCAGCAGCACAAGTCTGGTCGCCAACTATGGCTACACCTTC.

The chain carries TRBV13 and TRBJ1-3; unclear D gene. The germline CDR1 and CDR2 sequences are PRHDT and FYEKMQ (reference sequence). The CDR3 loop spans 14 amino acids. V gave up 4 bases and J gave up 4 bases, with 11 bases separating them. The CDR3 loop reads CASSSSRAGNTIYF. The CDR3 DNA reads TGTGCCAGCAGCTCCTCACGAGCGGGAAACACCATATATTTT.

This clone was observed once. V gene TRBV11-2 combines with J gene TRBJ1-5; 7 bases fit TRBD1. The CDR3 is 19 residues long. V dropped 3 bases and J dropped 9; count of bases not matched to a gene: 23. The germline V gene has CDR1 SGHAT and CDR2 FQNNGV. The CDR3 loop reads CASSFTRLPGQILEAPQHF. In DNA form, the CDR3 reads TGTGCCAGCAGCTTTACGCGTCTTCCGGGACAGATCCTAGAGGCGCCCCAGCATTTT.

The J gene is TRBJ2-7, the V gene TRBV11-2; weak D call: TRBD2 (5 bases). V lost 5 bases to trimming and J lost 2 bases, with 7 bases between them. From germline, CDR1 is SGHAT and CDR2 FQNNGV. There are 12 residues in the CDR3. CDR3 loop: CASSPTTYEQYF. CDR3 DNA sequence: TGTGCCAGCAGCCCGACTACCTACGAGCAGTACTTC.